The clone carrying this T cell receptor beta chain was recorded only once. This specimen belongs to a study of blood T cell repertoires in COVID-19. Study background: From T cells, B-cell-depleted T cells, or PBMCs came the material, which was cDNA or gDNA.

Sequencing was performed with immunoSEQ multiplex PCR; in TCRdb, only in-frame clones are kept and a portion is missing. The table records around 250,000 clones, about 86% of them present only once. The CDR3 is made up of 14 amino acids. Germline CDR1 reads MGHRA; CDR2 reads YSYEKL. Trimming took off 4 bases at V and 1 base at J, with 10 bases between the two ends. This receptor was taken from a man between 18 and 35 years old with active or convalescent COVID-19. J is TRBJ1-1 and V is TRBV4-1; D call uncertain. Sequences were obtained from peripheral blood. CDR3 coding DNA: TGCGCCAGCAGCCTTCGGGTTTCGAACACTGAAGCTTTCTTT. This translates into CASSLRVSNTEAFF.